The subject of this entry is one T cell receptor beta chain. The antigen is unknown. With a J-beta primer mix and a sample-barcoded 5' primer, a second PCR ran about 7 to 12 cycles. TCRdb itself ran the 5' RACE reads through MiXCR, one entry per CDR3 protein. The sample carries over 700,000 distinct CDR3 sequences, 25% recorded once. This record comes from a study of blood T cells in healthy people across ages. Germline V gene lookup returns CDR1 SGHRS and CDR2 YFSETQ. This CDR3 contains 16 residues. V lost 0 bases, J lost 5 bases, and 16 bases lay in between. Regarding the study as a whole: In long-lived donors, naive CD4+ cell counts and diversity exceeded those of aged donors. Samples with more naive T cells showed higher observed beta diversity.

This same sample was also part of a study on T cells of mothers and their children.

J is TRBJ2-3 and V is TRBV5-1; possible D gene TRBD1, 7 bases. The sequenced sample was blood. The receptor's source is a boy younger than 18 in good health. This chain's CDR3 is CASSLEVRGAGDTQYF. The CDR3, as DNA: TGCGCCAGCAGCTTGGAGGTCAGGGGGGCCGGAGATACGCAGTATTTT.